This is a list of T cell receptor beta chains from one sample in a study of T cell responses to AZD1222 COVID-19 vaccine. Repertoires were generated with immunoSEQ multiplex PCR, while TCRdb's copy carries only in-frame clones and drops some. Found here are approximately 89,000 clones, about nine tenths of them singletons; the top ten hold about 4.9%. Sequencing was performed on peripheral blood, taken on day 0 of MenACWY control vaccination. The origin of the receptors is an adult in good health. Each CDR3 is given with its conserved first and last residue. D genes are given only for firm matches. For some rows the clone size is stated as once, few or many, or as a class when expanded; others skip it.

D gene	clone size	V gene	CDR3 length	J gene	CDR3 DNA	CDR3 protein
-	-	TRBV6-5	11	TRBJ2-7	TGTGCCAGCAGGCTATCCTACGAGCAGTACTTC	CASRLSYEQYF
-	-	TRBV12-3/TRBV12-4	9	TRBJ1-2	TGTGCCAGCACCCCCCCCTACACCTTC	CASTPPYTF
-	-	TRBV7-8	15	TRBJ2-3	TGTGCCAGCAGCTTAGTGTCTCTTGGGCGCGATACGCAGTATTTT	CASSLVSLGRDTQYF
-	-	TRBV20-1	11	TRBJ1-1	TGCAGTGCTAGCGGCGGGACTGAAGCTTTCTTT	CSASGGTEAFF
-	-	TRBV10-3	14	TRBJ1-6	TGTGCCATCAGTGAGTCCGGCCACAATTCACCCCTCCACTTT	CAISESGHNSPLHF
-	-	TRBV29-1	10	TRBJ2-3	TGCAGCTCCCACACAGATACGCAGTATTTT	CSSHTDTQYF
TRBD2	-	TRBV2	14	TRBJ2-5	TGTGCCAGCAGAACGGGAGGAGGTCAAGAGACCCAGTACTTC	CASRTGGGQETQYF
TRBD2	-	TRBV2	13	TRBJ2-1	TGTGCCAGCTGTAAACTAGCGGGAGATCGGCTGTTCTTC	CASCKLAGDRLFF
-	-	TRBV6-5	15	TRBJ2-3	TGTGCCAGCAGCCCGATGACACAAAGCACAGATACGCAGTATTTT	CASSPMTQSTDTQYF
-	-	TRBV4-3	19	TRBJ2-3	TGCGCCAGCAGCCAAGAAACCTCCCTTGCGGAGTGGGGCACAGATACGCAGTATTTT	CASSQETSLAEWGTDTQYF
-	-	TRBV6-1	16	TRBJ2-1	TGTGCCAGCAGCGAATCGGTGATTGTCGGGGGTGATGAGCAGTTCTTC	CASSESVIVGGDEQFF
TRBD1	-	TRBV5-1	16	TRBJ1-2	TGCGCCAGTGCCGGGACAGGGGGCGGTATGTGGTATGGCTACACCTTC	CASAGTGGGMWYGYTF
-	-	TRBV11-2	13	TRBJ2-7	TGTGCCAGCAGCTCCCGGCTGGGTGGGGAGCAGTACTTC	CASSSRLGGEQYF
-	-	TRBV19	13	TRBJ2-5	TGTGCCAGTAGTATCACGGTAGGGGAGACCCAGTACTTC	CASSITVGETQYF
TRBD1	-	TRBV10-1	15	TRBJ2-2	TGCGCCAGCAGTAACGGACAGGCTTCACCGGGGGAGCTGTTTTTT	CASSNGQASPGELFF
-	-	TRBV5-6	13	TRBJ2-7	TGTGCCAGCAGCTCTGAACGTTCCCGCGAGCAGTACTTC	CASSSERSREQYF
-	-	TRBV27	16	TRBJ2-1	TGTGCCAGCAGTCCGATACTTGACAGCTCCTACAATGAGCAGTTCTTC	CASSPILDSSYNEQFF
TRBD1	-	TRBV19	17	TRBJ2-4	TGTGCCAGTAGTATCAACCGGGACAGCCTAGCCAAAAACATTCAGTACTTC	CASSINRDSLAKNIQYF
-	-	TRBV5-4	12	TRBJ1-2	TGTGCCAGCAGCGCCCCGGACGTCGGCTACACCTTC	CASSAPDVGYTF
-	-	TRBV30	14	TRBJ1-2	TGTGCCTGGAACCCTCGACAGGCGGTCTATGGCTACACCTTC	CAWNPRQAVYGYTF
-	-	TRBV10-2	14	TRBJ2-3	TGCGCCAGCAGTGAGTCGGGGCCCACAGATACGCAGTATTTT	CASSESGPTDTQYF
TRBD1	-	TRBV6-5	13	TRBJ1-2	TGTGCCAGCAGTTACGTGACAGGGTCTGGCTACACCTTC	CASSYVTGSGYTF
TRBD2	-	TRBV3-1/TRBV3-2	17	TRBJ2-2	TGTGCCAGCAGCAAGGGTTGGGGCGGGAGCGACACCGGGGAGCTGTTTTTT	CASSKGWGGSDTGELFF
-	once	TRBV19	13	TRBJ2-1	TGTGCCAGTAGTACTTCTAAGGGCGGTGAGCAGTTCTTC	CASSTSKGGEQFF
-	-	TRBV5-1	11	TRBJ1-2	TGCGCCAGCAGCGATTCCGCAGGCTACACCTTC	CASSDSAGYTF
-	-	TRBV27	12	TRBJ2-2	TGTGCCAGCAGTTTATCATCCGGGGAGCTGTTTTTT	CASSLSSGELFF
-	-	TRBV15	18	TRBJ1-1	TGTGCCACCAGCAGAGATTATTCGAACAGGTTCTCCGCCCCTGAAGCTTTCTTT	CATSRDYSNRFSAPEAFF
-	-	TRBV9	14	TRBJ1-3	TGTGCCAGCAGCGTAAAGACCTCTGGAAACACCATATATTTT	CASSVKTSGNTIYF
-	once	TRBV30	18	TRBJ1-1	TGTGCCTGGAGTGGGAGGAGTGCAGGCTATGGCATGAACACTGAAGCTTTCTTT	CAWSGRSAGYGMNTEAFF
-	-	TRBV7-2	15	TRBJ2-1	TGTGCCAGCAGCCCTGGGACCTCAGAAGGAATTGAGCAGTTCTTC	CASSPGTSEGIEQFF
TRBD2	-	TRBV7-6	15	TRBJ2-5	TGTGCCAGCAGCCCAAATCCTGCGGGAGAAGAGACCCAGTACTTC	CASSPNPAGEETQYF
-	once	TRBV19	14	TRBJ1-1	TGTGCCAGTAGTGTGGACAGAGACAACACTGAAGCTTTCTTT	CASSVDRDNTEAFF
TRBD2	once	TRBV2	16	TRBJ2-1	TGTGCCAGCAGTGAGTGGACTAGCGGCTCCTACAATGAGCAGTTCTTC	CASSEWTSGSYNEQFF
-	-	TRBV3-1/TRBV3-2	14	TRBJ2-2	TGTGCCAGCAGACTAGAGGGCGACACCGGGGAGCTGTTTTTT	CASRLEGDTGELFF
TRBD1	-	TRBV28	16	TRBJ2-7	TGTGCCAGCAGTCCTCTCCGGGACAGATGGTCCTACGAGCAGTACTTC	CASSPLRDRWSYEQYF
TRBD2	-	TRBV24-1	15	TRBJ2-2	TGTGCCACCGCGACTAGCGGGAGTTTAACCGGGGAGCTGTTTTTT	CATATSGSLTGELFF
-	-	TRBV7-2	14	TRBJ1-1	TGTGCCAGCAGCTTAGATCATAGGGCCGTTGAAGCTTTCTTT	CASSLDHRAVEAFF
TRBD2	few	TRBV25-1	15	TRBJ2-2	TGTGCCAGCAGTGATAGCGGGAGAGACACCGGGGAGCTGTTTTTT	CASSDSGRDTGELFF
-	-	TRBV9	14	TRBJ2-1	TGTGCCAGCAGCGCCGGGACTCCTTCCAATGAGCAGTTCTTC	CASSAGTPSNEQFF
-	-	TRBV27	11	TRBJ2-7	TGTGCCAGCAGTTTTTTTGGCGAGCAGTACTTC	CASSFFGEQYF
-	few	TRBV27	16	TRBJ1-5	TGTGCCAGCAGTTTATTGGCGGGGGACAAAAGTCAGCCCCAGCATTTT	CASSLLAGDKSQPQHF
-	once	TRBV27	13	TRBJ1-1	TGTGCCAGCAGACCGACGGAGAACACTGAAGCTTTCTTT	CASRPTENTEAFF
-	-	TRBV27	16	TRBJ2-2	TGTGCCAGCAGTCCCGGGACAACCTTCAACACCGGGGAGCTGTTTTTT	CASSPGTTFNTGELFF
-	-	TRBV7-8	15	TRBJ1-1	TGTGCCAGCAGCTTGGGGACGGATTCGAACACTGAAGCTTTCTTT	CASSLGTDSNTEAFF
-	-	TRBV28	14	TRBJ1-2	TGTGCCAGCAGTTTATCCGGGATGGCCTATGGCTACACCTTC	CASSLSGMAYGYTF
TRBD1	-	TRBV7-6	15	TRBJ1-1	TGTGCCAGCAGCTTAGCCGACAGGGAGAACACTGAAGCTTTCTTT	CASSLADRENTEAFF
-	-	TRBV7-3	15	TRBJ2-5	TGTGCCAGCAGCTTCACGGCGGACCGCCAAGAGACCCAGTACTTC	CASSFTADRQETQYF